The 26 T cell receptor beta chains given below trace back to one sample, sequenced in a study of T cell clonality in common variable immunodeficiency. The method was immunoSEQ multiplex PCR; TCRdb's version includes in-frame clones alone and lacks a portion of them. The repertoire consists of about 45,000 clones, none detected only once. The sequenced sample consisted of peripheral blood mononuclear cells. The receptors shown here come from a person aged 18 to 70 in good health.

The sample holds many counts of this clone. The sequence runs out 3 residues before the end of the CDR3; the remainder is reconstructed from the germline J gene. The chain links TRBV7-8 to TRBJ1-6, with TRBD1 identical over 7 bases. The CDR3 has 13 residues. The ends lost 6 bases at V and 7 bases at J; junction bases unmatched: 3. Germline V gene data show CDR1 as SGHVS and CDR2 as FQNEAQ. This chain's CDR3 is CASRTGKNSPLHF. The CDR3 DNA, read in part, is TGTGCCAGCAGGACAGGGAAAAATTCACCC.

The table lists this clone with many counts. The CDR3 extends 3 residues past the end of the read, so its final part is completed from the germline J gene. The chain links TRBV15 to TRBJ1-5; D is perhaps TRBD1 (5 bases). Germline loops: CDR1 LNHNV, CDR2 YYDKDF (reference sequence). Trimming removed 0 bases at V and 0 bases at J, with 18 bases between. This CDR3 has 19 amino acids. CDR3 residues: CATSRDRAGRTYSNQPQHF. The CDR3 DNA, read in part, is TGTGCCACCAGCAGAGATAGGGCAGGGCGGACATATAGCAATCAGCCC.

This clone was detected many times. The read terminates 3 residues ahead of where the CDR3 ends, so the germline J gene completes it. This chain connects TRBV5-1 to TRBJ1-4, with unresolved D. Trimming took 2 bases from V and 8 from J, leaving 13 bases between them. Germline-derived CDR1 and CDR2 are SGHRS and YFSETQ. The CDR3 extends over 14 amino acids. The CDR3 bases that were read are TGCGCCAGCAGCTTCGGCGGGCAAGCGGAAAAA. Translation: CASSFGGQAEK. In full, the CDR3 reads CASSFGGQAEKLFF.

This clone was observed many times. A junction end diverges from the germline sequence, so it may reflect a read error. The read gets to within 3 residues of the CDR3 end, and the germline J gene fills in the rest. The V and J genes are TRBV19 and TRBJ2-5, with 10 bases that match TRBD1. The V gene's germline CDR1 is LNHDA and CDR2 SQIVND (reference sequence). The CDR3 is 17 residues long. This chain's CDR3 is CASSIDLTGGAQGTQYF. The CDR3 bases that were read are TGTGCCAGTAGTATAGATCTGACAGGGGGCGCTCAAGGGACC.

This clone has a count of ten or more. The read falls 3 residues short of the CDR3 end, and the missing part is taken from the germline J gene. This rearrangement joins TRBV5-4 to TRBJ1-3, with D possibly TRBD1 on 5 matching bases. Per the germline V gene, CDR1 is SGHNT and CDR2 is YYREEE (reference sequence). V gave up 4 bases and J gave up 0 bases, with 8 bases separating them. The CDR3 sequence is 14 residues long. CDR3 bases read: TGTGCCAGCAGCCCAGGGAACTCTGGAAACACC. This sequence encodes CASSPGNSGNT. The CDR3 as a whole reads CASSPGNSGNTIYF.

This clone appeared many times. The DNA read from the CDR3 is TGTGCCAGCAGCAGACAGGGGGCTACG. Translation: CASSRQGAT. In full, the CDR3 is CASSRQGATQYF. The chain has TRBV5-5 and TRBJ2-3; 10 bases are a match to TRBD1. The read finishes 3 residues shy of the CDR3 end, and the germline J gene is used to complete it. Germline CDR1 SGHKS, CDR2 YYEKEE (reference sequence). J was trimmed by 8 bases and V by 4 bases; bases with no gene match: 1. The CDR3 length is 12 residues.

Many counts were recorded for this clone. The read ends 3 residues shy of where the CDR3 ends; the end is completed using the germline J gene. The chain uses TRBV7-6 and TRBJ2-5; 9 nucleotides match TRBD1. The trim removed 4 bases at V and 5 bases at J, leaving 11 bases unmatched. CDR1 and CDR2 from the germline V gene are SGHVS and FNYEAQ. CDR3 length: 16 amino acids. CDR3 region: CASSSGTGIFWETQYF. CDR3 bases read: TGTGCCAGCAGCTCCGGGACAGGGATATTTTGGGAGACC.

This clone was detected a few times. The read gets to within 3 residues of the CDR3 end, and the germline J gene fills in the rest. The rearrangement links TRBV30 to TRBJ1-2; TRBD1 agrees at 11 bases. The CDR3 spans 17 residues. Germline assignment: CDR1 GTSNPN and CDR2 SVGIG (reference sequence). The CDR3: CAWSGNRRDRGYNDYTF. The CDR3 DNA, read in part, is TGTGCCTGGAGTGGTAACCGCCGGGACAGGGGGTACAATGAC.

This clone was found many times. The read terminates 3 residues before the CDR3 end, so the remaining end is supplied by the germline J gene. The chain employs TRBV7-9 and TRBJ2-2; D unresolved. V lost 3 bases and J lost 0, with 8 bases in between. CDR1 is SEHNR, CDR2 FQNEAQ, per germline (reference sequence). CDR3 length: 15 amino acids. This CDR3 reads CASSFGQTNTGELFF. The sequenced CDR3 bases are TGTGCCAGCAGCTTTGGCCAGACGAACACCGGGGAG. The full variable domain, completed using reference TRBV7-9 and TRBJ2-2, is DTGVSQNPRHKITKRGQNVTFRCDPISEHNRLYWYRQTLGQGPEFLTYFQNEAQLEKSRLLSDRFSAERPKGSFSTLEIQRTEQGDSAMYLCASSFGQTNTGELFFGEGSRLTVL.

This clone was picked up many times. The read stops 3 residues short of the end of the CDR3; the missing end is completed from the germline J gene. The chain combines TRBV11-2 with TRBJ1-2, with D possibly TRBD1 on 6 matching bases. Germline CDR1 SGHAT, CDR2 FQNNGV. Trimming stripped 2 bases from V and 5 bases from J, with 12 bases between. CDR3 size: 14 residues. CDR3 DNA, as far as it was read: TGTGCCAGCAGCTTACGGGGGGCCGGGTATGGC. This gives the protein CASSLRGAGYG. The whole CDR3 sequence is CASSLRGAGYGYTF. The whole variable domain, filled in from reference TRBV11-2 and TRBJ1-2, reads EAGVAQSPRYKIIEKRQSVAFWCNPISGHATLYWYQQILGQGPKLLIQFQNNGVVDDSQLPKDRFSAERLKGVDSTLKIQPAKLEDSAVYLCASSLRGAGYGYTFGSGTRLTVV.

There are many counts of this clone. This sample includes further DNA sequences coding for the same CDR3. CDR3 DNA (partial): TGTGCCAGTAGTATACGGAGGGGAACAAACACTGAA. Translating gives CASSIRRGTNTE. The full CDR3 protein reads CASSIRRGTNTEAFF. The V call is TRBV19, the J call TRBJ1-1; D might be TRBD1 (5 bases). Read sequence stops 3 residues before the CDR3 end, and the germline J gene provides the missing end. There are 15 residues in the CDR3. Trimming stripped 2 bases from V and 2 bases from J, with 12 bases between. The germline V gene encodes CDR1 LNHDA and CDR2 SQIVND (reference sequence).

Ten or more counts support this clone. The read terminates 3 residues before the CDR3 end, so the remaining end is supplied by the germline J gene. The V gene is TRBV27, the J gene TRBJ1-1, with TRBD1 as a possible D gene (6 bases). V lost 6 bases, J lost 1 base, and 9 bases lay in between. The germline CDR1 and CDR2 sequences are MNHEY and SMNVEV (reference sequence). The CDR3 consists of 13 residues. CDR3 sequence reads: CASREDRNTEAFF. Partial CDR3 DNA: TGTGCCAGCAGAGAGGACAGGAACACTGAA.

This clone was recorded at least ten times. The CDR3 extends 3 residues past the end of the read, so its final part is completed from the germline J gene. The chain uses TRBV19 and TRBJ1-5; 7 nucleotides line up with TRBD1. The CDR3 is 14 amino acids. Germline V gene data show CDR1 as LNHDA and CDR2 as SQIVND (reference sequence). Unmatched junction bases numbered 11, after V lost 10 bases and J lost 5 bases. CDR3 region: CATQGQGDYQPQHF. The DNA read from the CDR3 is TGTGCCACCCAGGGGCAGGGGGATTATCAGCCC.

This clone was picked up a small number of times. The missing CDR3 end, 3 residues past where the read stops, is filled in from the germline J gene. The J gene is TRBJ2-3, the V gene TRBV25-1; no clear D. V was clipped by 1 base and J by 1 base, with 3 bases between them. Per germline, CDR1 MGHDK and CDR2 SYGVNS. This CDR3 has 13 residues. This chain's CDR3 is CASSEFGTDTQYF. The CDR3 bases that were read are TGTGCCAGCAGTGAATTCGGCACAGATACG.

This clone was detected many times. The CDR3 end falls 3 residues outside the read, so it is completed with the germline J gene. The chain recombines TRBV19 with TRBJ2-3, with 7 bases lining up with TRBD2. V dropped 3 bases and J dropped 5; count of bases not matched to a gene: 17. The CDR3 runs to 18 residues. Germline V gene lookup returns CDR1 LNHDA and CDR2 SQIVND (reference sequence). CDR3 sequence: CASSMASVLGGGGDTQYF. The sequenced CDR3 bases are TGTGCCAGTAGTATGGCCTCGGTTTTGGGCGGGGGAGGAGATACG.

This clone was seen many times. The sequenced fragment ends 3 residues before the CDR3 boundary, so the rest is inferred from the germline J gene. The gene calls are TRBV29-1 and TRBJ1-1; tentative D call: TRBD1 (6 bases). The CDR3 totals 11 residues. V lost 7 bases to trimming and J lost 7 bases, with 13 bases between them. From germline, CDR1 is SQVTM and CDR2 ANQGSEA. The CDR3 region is CSGKGGDEAFF. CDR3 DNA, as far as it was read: TGCAGCGGCAAAGGGGGGGATGAA.

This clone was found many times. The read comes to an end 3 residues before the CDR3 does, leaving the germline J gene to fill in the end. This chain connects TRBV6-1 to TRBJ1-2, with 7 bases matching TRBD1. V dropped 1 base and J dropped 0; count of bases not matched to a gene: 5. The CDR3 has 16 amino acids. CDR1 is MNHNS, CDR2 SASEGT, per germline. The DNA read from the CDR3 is TGTGCCAGCAGTGAAGGAGGGACAGTAGCTAACTATGGC. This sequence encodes CASSEGGTVANYG. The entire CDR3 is CASSEGGTVANYGYTF.

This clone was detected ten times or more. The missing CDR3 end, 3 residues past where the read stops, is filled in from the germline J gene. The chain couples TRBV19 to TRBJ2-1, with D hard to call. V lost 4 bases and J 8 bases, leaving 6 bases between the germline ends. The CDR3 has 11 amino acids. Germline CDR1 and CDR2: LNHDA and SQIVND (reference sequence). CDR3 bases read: TGTGCCAGTAGTAAAGGTGATGAG. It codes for CASSKGDE. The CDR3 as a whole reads CASSKGDEQFF.

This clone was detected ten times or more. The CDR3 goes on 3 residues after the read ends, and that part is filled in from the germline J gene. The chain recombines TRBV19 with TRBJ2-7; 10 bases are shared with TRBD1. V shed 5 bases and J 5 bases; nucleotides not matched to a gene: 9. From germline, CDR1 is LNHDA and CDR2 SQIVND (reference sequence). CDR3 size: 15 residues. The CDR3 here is CASSHGTGVEDEQYF. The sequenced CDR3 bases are TGTGCCAGTAGTCACGGGACAGGGGTGGAGGACGAG.

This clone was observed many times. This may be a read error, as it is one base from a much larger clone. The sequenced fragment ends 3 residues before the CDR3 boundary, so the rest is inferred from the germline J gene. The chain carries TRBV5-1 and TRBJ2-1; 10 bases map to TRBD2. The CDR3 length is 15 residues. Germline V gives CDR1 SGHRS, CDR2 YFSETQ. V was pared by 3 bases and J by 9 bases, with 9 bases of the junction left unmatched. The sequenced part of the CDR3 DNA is TGCGCCAGCAGCTCACCAAGCGGGAGGGTTGGTGAG. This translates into CASSSPSGRVGE. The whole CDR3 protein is CASSSPSGRVGEQFF.

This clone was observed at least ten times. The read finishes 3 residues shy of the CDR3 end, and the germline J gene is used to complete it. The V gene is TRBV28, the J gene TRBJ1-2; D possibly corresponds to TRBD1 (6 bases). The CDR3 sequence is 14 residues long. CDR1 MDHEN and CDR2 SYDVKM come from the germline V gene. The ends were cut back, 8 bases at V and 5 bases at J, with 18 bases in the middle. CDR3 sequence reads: CASAWARGKYGYTF. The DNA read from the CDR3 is TGTGCCAGCGCGTGGGCCAGGGGAAAATATGGC.

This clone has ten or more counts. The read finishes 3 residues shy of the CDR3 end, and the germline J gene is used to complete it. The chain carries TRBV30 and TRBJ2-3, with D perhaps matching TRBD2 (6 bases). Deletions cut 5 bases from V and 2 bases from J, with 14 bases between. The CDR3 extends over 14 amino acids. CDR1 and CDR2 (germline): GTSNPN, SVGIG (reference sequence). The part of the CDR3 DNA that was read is TGTGCCTGGGGGGGGTATCCGAACACAGATACG. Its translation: CAWGGYPNTDT. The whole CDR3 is CAWGGYPNTDTQYF.

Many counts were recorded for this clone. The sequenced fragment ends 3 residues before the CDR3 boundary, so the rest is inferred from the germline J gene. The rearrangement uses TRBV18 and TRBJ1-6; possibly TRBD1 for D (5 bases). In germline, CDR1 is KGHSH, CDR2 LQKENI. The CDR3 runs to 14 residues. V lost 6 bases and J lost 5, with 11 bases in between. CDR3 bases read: TGTGCCAGCTCCCCGGACATTAATAATTCACCC. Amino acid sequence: CASSPDINNSP. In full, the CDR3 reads CASSPDINNSPLHF.

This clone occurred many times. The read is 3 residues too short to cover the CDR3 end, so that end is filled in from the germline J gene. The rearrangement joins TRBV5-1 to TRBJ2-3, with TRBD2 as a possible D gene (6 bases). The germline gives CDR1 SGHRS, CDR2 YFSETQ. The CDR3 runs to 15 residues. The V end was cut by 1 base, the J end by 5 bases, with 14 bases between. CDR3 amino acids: CASSLSSGRGDTQYF. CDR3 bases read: TGCGCCAGCAGCTTGTCGTCAGGGCGGGGAGATACG. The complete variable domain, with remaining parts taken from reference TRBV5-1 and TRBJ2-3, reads KAGVTQTPRYLIKTRGQQVTLSCSPISGHRSVSWYQQTPGQGLQFLFEYFSETQRNKGNFPGRFSGRQFSNSRSEMNVSTLELGDSALYLCASSLSSGRGDTQYFGPGTRLTVL.

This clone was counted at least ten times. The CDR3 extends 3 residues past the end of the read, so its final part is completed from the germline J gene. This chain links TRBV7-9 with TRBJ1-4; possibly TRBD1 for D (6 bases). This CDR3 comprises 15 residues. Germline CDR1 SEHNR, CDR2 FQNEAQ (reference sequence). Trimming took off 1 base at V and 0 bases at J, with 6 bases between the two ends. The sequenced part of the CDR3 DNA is TGTGCCAGCAGCTTAGACAGGGCAACTAATGAAAAA. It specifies CASSLDRATNEK. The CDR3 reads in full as CASSLDRATNEKLFF.

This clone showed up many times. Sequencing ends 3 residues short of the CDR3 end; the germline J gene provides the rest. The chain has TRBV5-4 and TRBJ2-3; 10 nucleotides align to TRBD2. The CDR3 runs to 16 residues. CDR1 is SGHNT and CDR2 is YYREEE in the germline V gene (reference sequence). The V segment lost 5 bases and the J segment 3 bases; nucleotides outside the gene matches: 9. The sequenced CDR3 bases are TGTGCCAGCAGACTGAGCGGGGGGGTGGGTACAGATACG. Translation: CASRLSGGVGTDT. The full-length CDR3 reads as CASRLSGGVGTDTQYF.